A single T cell receptor (beta chain) is shown here with its context. The antigen remains unidentified. This record comes from a study of cytomegalovirus exposure and HLA in healthy donors. On the study more broadly: The 130 or so validation repertoires, a later analysis reported, used the same platform as the approximately 650 first-cohort repertoires. Overall study results and limits: Cytomegalovirus status, reportedly, was diagnosed with high specificity and sensitivity by the classifier. According to the study, 160 or so TCR beta chains were cytomegalovirus-associated.

CDR3 length: 15 amino acids. Trimming took 0 bases from V and 1 from J, leaving 8 bases between them. The germline V gene has CDR1 SGHRS and CDR2 YFSETQ. Method: immunoSEQ multiplex PCR; TCRdb's copy keeps in-frame clones and lacks some. Here the sample spans 140,000 to 150,000 clones, roughly 93% being singletons. The J gene is TRBJ1-3, the V gene TRBV5-1; D is ambiguous. Sequenced input: PBMCs. The receptor was derived from a man in his late teens or twenties in good health and CMV-seropositive. CDR3 nucleotides: TGCGCCAGCAGCTTGGATCCCCTTTCTGGAAACACCATATATTTT. It translates to CASSLDPLSGNTIYF.